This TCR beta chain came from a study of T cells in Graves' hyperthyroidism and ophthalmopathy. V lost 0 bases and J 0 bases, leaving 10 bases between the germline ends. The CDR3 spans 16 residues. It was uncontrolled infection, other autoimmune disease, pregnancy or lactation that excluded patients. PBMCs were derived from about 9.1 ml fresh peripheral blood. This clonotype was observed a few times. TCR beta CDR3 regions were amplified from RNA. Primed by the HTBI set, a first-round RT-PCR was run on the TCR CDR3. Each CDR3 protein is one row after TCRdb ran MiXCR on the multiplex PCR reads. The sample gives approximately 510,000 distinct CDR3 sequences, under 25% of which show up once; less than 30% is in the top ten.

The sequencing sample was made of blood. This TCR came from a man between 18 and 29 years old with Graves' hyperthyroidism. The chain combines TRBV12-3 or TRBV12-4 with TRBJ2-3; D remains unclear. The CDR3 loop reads CASSLAVLRSTDTQYF. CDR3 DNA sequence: TGTGCCAGCAGTTTAGCGGTATTGCGTAGCACAGATACGCAGTATTTT.